This T cell receptor (beta chain) comes out of a study of blood T cell repertoires in COVID-19. Study at large: Some COVID-19 samples were acute and others convalescent; all came from the United States, Italy and Spain. Sample material is recorded as cDNA or gDNA derived from T cells, B-cell-depleted T cells, or PBMCs.

In the original analysis: Counts of nucleated cells, estimated from reference gene primer amplification, were obtained. The table came from immunoSEQ multiplex PCR; TCRdb's copy has only in-frame clones and leaves some out. The V and J calls and clone size were taken over from that table, and D and trimming were inferred from the DNA. The table shows about 180,000 clones, with around 87% occurring only once. The CDR3 has 16 residues. The germline CDR1 and CDR2 sequences are MGHRA and YSYEKL. V gave up 3 bases and J gave up 0 bases; unmatched junction bases: 5. The chain combines TRBV4-1 with TRBJ1-1; 9 bases align to TRBD1. The material sequenced was peripheral blood. The clonotype originates from a man aged 35 to 55 with active or convalescent COVID-19. The CDR3 DNA is TGCGCCAGCAGCCAGCCGGGACAGGGACTGAACACTGAAGCTTTCTTT. As protein: CASSQPGQGLNTEAFF.